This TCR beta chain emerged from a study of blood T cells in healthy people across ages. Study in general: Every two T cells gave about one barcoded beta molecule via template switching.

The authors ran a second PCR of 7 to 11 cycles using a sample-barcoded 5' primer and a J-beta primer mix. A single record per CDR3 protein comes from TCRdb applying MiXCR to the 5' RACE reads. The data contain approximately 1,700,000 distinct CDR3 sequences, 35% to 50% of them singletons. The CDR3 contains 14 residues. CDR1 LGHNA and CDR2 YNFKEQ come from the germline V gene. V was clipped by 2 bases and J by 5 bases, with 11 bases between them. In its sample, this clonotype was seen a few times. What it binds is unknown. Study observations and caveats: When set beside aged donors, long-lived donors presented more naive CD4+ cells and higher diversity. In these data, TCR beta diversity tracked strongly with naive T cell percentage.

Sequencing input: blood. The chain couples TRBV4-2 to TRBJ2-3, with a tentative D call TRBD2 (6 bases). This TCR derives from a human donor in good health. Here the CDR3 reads CASSQTGLVDTQYF. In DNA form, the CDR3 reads TGTGCCAGCAGCCAAACGGGACTGGTAGATACGCAGTATTTT.